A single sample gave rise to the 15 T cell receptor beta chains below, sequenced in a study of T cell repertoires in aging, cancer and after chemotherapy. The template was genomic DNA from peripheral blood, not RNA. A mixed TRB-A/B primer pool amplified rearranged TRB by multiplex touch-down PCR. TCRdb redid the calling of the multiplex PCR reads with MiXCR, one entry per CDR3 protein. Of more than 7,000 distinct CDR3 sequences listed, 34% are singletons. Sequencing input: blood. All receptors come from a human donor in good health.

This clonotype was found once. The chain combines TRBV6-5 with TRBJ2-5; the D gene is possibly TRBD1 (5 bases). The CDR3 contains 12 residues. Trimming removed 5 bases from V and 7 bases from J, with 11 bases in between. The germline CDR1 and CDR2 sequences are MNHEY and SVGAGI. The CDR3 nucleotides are TGTGCCAGCAGTCGGACAAGGCCGACCCAGTACTTC. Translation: CASSRTRPTQYF.

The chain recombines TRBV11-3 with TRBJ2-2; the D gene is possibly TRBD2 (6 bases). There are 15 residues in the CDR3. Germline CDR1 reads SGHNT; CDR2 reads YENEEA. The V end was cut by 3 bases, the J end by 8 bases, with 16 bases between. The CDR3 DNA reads TGTGCCAGCAGCTTTCCGCGGCGGGGTGGTGGGGAGCTGTTTTTT. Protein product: CASSFPRRGGGELFF.

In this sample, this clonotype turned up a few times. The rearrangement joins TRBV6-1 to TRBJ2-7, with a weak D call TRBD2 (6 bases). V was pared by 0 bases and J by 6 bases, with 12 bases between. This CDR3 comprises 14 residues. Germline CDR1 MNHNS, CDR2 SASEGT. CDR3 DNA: TGTGCCAGCAGTGAAGCGGCGGGACCACCCGAGCAGTACGTC. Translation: CASSEAAGPPEQYV.

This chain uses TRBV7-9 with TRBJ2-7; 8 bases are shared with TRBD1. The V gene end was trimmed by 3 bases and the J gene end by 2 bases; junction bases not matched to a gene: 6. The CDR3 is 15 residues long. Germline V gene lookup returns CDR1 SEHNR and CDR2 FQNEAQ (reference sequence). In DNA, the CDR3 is TGTGCCAGCAGCTTGCACGGACAGGGAGCCTACGAGCAGTACTTC. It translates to CASSLHGQGAYEQYF.

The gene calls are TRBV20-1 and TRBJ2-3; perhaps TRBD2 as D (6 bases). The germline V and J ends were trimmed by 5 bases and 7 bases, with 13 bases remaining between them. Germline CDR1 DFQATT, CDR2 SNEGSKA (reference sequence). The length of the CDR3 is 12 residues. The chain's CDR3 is CSAGDGGYTQYF. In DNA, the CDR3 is TGCAGTGCTGGGGACGGGGGTTATACGCAGTATTTT.

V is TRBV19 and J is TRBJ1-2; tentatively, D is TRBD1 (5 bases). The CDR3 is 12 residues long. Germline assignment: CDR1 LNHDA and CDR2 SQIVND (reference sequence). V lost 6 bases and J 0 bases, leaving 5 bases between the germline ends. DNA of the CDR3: TGTGCCAGTAGCAGGGCTAACTATGGCTACACCTTC. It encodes CASSRANYGYTF.

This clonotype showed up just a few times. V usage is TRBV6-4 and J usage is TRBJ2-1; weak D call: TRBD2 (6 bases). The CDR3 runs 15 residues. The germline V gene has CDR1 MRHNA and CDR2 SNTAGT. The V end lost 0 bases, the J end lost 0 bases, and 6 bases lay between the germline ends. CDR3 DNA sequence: TGTGCCAGCAGTGACTCAGCGGGCTCCTACAATGAGCAGTTCTTC. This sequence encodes CASSDSAGSYNEQFF.

The DNA for the CDR3 is TGTGCCTCGACCGAGAACACTGAAGCTTTCTTT. Its translation: CASTENTEAFF. V is TRBV10-3 and J is TRBJ1-1; D is ambiguous. Germline lookup yields CDR1 ENHRY and CDR2 SYGVKD. This CDR3 region has 11 residues. Trimming pared 11 bases from V and 1 base from J, leaving 8 bases between.

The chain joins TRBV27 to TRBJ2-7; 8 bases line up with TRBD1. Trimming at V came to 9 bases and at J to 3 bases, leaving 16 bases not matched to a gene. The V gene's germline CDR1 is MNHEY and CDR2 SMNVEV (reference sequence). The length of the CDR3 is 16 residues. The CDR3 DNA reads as TGTGCCAGGCGTAGGACAGGGAACCTCCTGGGCTACGAGCAGTACTTC. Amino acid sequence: CARRRTGNLLGYEQYF.

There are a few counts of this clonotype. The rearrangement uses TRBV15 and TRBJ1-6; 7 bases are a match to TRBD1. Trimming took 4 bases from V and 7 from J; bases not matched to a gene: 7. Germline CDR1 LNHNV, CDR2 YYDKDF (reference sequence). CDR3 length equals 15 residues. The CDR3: CATSTDRALNSPLHF. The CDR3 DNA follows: TGTGCCACCAGCACTGACAGGGCCCTAAATTCACCCCTCCACTTT.

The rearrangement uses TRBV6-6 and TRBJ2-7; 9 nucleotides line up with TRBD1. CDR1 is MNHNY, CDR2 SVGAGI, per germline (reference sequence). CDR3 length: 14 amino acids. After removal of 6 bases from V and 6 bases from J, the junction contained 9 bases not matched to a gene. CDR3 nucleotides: TGTGCCAGCAGGGGAGACAGGGGGGCGGGCGAGCAGTACTTC. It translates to CASRGDRGAGEQYF.

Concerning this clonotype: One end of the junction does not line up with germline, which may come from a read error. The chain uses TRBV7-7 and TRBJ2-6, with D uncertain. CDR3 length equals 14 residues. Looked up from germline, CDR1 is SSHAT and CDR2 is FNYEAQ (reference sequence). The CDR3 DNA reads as TGTGCTAGCAGCCCTGGTTCCGGGGCCAACGTCCTGACTTTC. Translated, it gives CASSPGSGANVLTF.

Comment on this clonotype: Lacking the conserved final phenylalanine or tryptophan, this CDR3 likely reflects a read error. CDR3 in amino acids: CASSRYNSPLHL. The CDR3 region has the DNA TGTGCCAGCAGCCGTTATAATTCACCCCTCCACTTA. The chain recombines TRBV7-2 with TRBJ1-6; D gene unclear. There are 12 residues in the CDR3. Between the trimmed V and J ends, which lost 5 bases and 4 bases, there was a span of 3 bases. The germline V gene encodes CDR1 SGHTA and CDR2 FQGNSA.

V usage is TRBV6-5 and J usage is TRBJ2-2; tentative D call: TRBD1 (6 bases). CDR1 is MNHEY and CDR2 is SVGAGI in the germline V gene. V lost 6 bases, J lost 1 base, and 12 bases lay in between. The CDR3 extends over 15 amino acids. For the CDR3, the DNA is TGTGCCAGCAGCTTTAAGGGGGAGAACACCGGGGAGCTGTTTTTT. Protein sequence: CASSFKGENTGELFF.

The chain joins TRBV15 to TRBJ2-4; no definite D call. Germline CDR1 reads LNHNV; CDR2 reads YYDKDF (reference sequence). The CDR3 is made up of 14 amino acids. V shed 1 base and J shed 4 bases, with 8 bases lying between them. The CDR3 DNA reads TGTGCCACCAGCAGAGTAGGAACAAAAAACATTCAGTACTTC. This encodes CATSRVGTKNIQYF.